Below, 21 T cell receptor beta chains from the same sample are listed, as sequenced in a study of T cells in Graves' hyperthyroidism and ophthalmopathy. Amplification of TCR beta CDR3 regions used RNA as the template. First-round RT-PCR targeting the TCR CDR3 was performed with the HTBI primer set. TCRdb ran MiXCR on the multiplex PCR reads and lists one entry per CDR3 protein. The table records under 350,000 distinct CDR3 sequences, about 20% of them present only once. Material: blood. The receptors stem from a woman aged 45-60 years with Graves' hyperthyroidism.

This clonotype was seen ten or more times. This chain links TRBV12-3 or TRBV12-4 with TRBJ2-1; D is ambiguous. Trimming removed 8 bases from V and 8 bases from J, with 16 bases in between. This CDR3 contains 13 residues. The DNA of the CDR3 is TGTGCCAGCGCTTCGATCTCGTGGGATGAGCAGTTCTTC. Protein sequence: CASASISWDEQFF.

This clonotype was observed at least ten times. The chain carries TRBV28 and TRBJ1-1; no definite D call. Germline V gene lookup returns CDR1 MDHEN and CDR2 SYDVKM. The V gene lost 4 bases and the J gene lost 0 bases, with 9 bases spanning the gap. The CDR3 sequence is 14 residues long. The CDR3 DNA reads as TGTGCCAGCAGTTCGCTTGGCCTGAACACTGAAGCTTTCTTT. Amino acids: CASSSLGLNTEAFF. Using reference TRBV28 and TRBJ1-1 for the parts outside the CDR3, the full variable domain is DVKVTQSSRYLVKRTGEKVFLECVQDMDHENMFWYRQDPGLGLRLIYFSYDVKMKEKGDIPEGYSVSREKKERFSLILESASTNQTSMYLCASSSLGLNTEAFFGQGTRLTVV.

This clonotype has ten or more counts. The V gene is TRBV6-1, the J gene TRBJ2-7; 11 bases line up with TRBD2. Germline CDR1 and CDR2: MNHNS and SASEGT. CDR3 size: 15 residues. With 5 bases clipped from V and 6 bases from J, the junction kept 9 bases outside the gene matches. The CDR3 here is CASSLGSGRAFEQYF. CDR3 bases: TGTGCCAGCAGTTTGGGTAGCGGGAGGGCCTTCGAGCAGTACTTC.

This clonotype has just a few counts. This rearrangement joins TRBV12-3 or TRBV12-4 to TRBJ2-2, with TRBD2 identical over 10 bases. The CDR3 length is 16 residues. V shed 4 bases, J shed 3 bases, and the junction held 5 bases outside the gene matches. In DNA form, the CDR3 reads TGTGCCAGCAGTTCCATAGCGGGAGGTGACACCGGGGAGCTGTTTTTT. It yields the protein CASSSIAGGDTGELFF.

This clonotype was seen a few times. The V gene is TRBV6-1, the J gene TRBJ2-2; 12 bases line up with TRBD2. Per the germline V gene, CDR1 is MNHNS and CDR2 is SASEGT. CDR3 length: 17 residues. Trimming removed 5 bases from V and 7 bases from J; junction bases left unmatched: 11. In DNA form, the CDR3 reads TGTGCCAGCAGTTCCCCTAGCGGGGGGGCCCCGGACGGGGAGCTGTTTTTT. Its protein is CASSSPSGGAPDGELFF.

This clonotype occurred many times. The CDR3 nucleotides are TGTGCCAGCAGCTTAGAGGGGCTGCTCTACAATGAGCAGTTCTTC. It is translated as CASSLEGLLYNEQFF. This rearrangement joins TRBV7-8 to TRBJ2-1, with D perhaps matching TRBD1 (5 bases). Germline assignment: CDR1 SGHVS and CDR2 FQNEAQ. V lost 1 base, J lost 3 bases, and 10 bases lay in between. The CDR3 consists of 15 residues.

The V call is TRBV28, the J call TRBJ2-5; tentative D call: TRBD1 (5 bases). Germline CDR1 is MDHEN and CDR2 is SYDVKM. The ends were cut back, 7 bases at V and 0 bases at J, with 24 bases in the middle. CDR3 size: 18 residues. CDR3 loop: CASIYRWSGGQYQETQYF. In DNA form, the CDR3 reads TGTGCCAGCATATACAGGTGGTCTGGCGGTCAGTACCAAGAGACCCAGTACTTC.

This clonotype showed up many times. The chain employs TRBV3-1 and TRBJ2-1; D not resolved. CDR1 LGHDT and CDR2 YNNKEL come from the germline V gene (reference sequence). This CDR3 region has 12 residues. Trimming stripped 1 base from V and 6 bases from J, with 4 bases between. CDR3 coding DNA: TGTGCCAGCAGCCAAGCGGGCAATGAGCAGTTCTTC. Its protein is CASSQAGNEQFF.

The rearrangement links TRBV10-3 to TRBJ2-7; the match to TRBD2 covers 13 bases. Germline lookup yields CDR1 ENHRY and CDR2 SYGVKD. V shed 2 bases, J shed 4 bases, and the junction held 5 bases outside the gene matches. The CDR3 is 16 residues long. CDR3 protein: CAISEPGTSGKYEQYF. The CDR3 DNA sequence: TGTGCCATCAGTGAGCCCGGGACTAGCGGGAAGTACGAGCAGTACTTC.

This clonotype has a count of ten or more. This chain joins TRBV10-3 and TRBJ1-1; the D is unclear. The germline gives CDR1 ENHRY, CDR2 SYGVKD. CDR3 length: 14 amino acids. Trimming left V 0 bases short and J 1 base short, with 6 bases between. The CDR3 region is CAISESLANTEAFF. In DNA, the CDR3 is TGTGCCATCAGTGAGTCGTTAGCGAACACTGAAGCTTTCTTT.

This clonotype has a handful of counts. The chain carries TRBV20-1 and TRBJ2-3, with no clear D. V shed 6 bases and J shed 1 base, with 5 bases lying between them. The CDR3 totals 11 residues. The germline V gene encodes CDR1 DFQATT and CDR2 SNEGSKA (reference sequence). CDR3 in amino acids: CSADRTDTQYF. The CDR3 nucleotides are TGCAGTGCGGACCGCACAGATACGCAGTATTTT.

There are many counts of this clonotype. The J gene is TRBJ2-1, the V gene TRBV27; maybe TRBD1 (6 bases). Germline V gives CDR1 MNHEY, CDR2 SMNVEV (reference sequence). Trimming pared 3 bases from V and 10 bases from J, leaving 10 bases between. This CDR3 contains 12 residues. The CDR3 region has the DNA TGTGCCAGCAGTTTGAAGACAGGAGAGCAGTTCTTC. This translates into CASSLKTGEQFF.

This clonotype came up many times. This chain uses TRBV6-1 with TRBJ2-5; D gene ambiguous. Trimming shortened V by 5 bases and J by 2 bases, and 9 bases separated the two germline ends. The CDR3 covers 13 residues. Germline CDR1 is MNHNS and CDR2 is SASEGT. The CDR3 protein is CASSLRLQETQYF. The CDR3 DNA reads as TGTGCCAGCAGTCTCCGACTGCAAGAGACCCAGTACTTC.

This clonotype was counted a few times. The rearrangement links TRBV5-5 to TRBJ2-1, with D possibly TRBD1 on 6 matching bases. The length of the CDR3 is 16 residues. Trimming removed 2 bases from V and 2 bases from J, with 14 bases in between. In germline, CDR1 is SGHKS, CDR2 YYEKEE (reference sequence). The CDR3 nucleotides are TGTGCCAGCAGCTTTGGACAGCCCCCCCCCTACAATGAGCAGTTCTTC. Its translation: CASSFGQPPPYNEQFF.

The chain recombines TRBV5-5 with TRBJ1-6, with 8 bases matching TRBD1. CDR3 length: 17 amino acids. V lost 3 bases and J lost 3; bases outside the gene matches: 8. Per germline, CDR1 SGHKS and CDR2 YYEKEE (reference sequence). As DNA, the CDR3 is TGTGCCAGCAGCTATCGGACAGGGAAGTTCTATAATTCACCCCTCCACTTT. Protein product: CASSYRTGKFYNSPLHF.

This clonotype was recorded at least ten times. The gene calls are TRBV2 and TRBJ1-4; D unclear. This CDR3 is built from 13 residues. Germline lookup yields CDR1 SNHLY and CDR2 FYNNEI. V gave up 7 bases and J gave up 7 bases, with 13 bases separating them. CDR3 sequence (DNA): TGTGCCAGCACGCGGCGCGTGGGTGAAAAACTGTTTTTT. Its translation: CASTRRVGEKLFF.

In this sample, this clonotype turned up many times. The chain employs TRBV5-1 and TRBJ2-1; 9 nucleotides align to TRBD2. Trimming removed 4 bases from V and 9 bases from J; junction bases left unmatched: 5. The CDR3 has 13 amino acids. CDR1 SGHRS and CDR2 YFSETQ come from the germline V gene. The CDR3 DNA follows: TGCGCCAGCAGCACGGGACTAGCTATTGAGCAGTTCTTC. It specifies CASSTGLAIEQFF.

This clonotype appeared once. V and J are TRBV5-8 and TRBJ2-3, with D unresolved. CDR1 and CDR2 from the germline V gene are SGHTS and YDEGEE. Trimming left V 1 base short and J 2 bases short, with 8 bases between. This CDR3 has 14 amino acids. The DNA of the CDR3 is TGTGCCAGCAGCTTGACTATCACCACAGATACGCAGTATTTT. This gives the protein CASSLTITTDTQYF.

Ten or more counts support this clonotype. The V gene is TRBV5-1, the J gene TRBJ2-7; 9 nucleotides agree with TRBD1. Unmatched junction bases numbered 10, after V lost 4 bases and J lost 5 bases. This CDR3 is built from 15 residues. Germline V gene lookup returns CDR1 SGHRS and CDR2 YFSETQ. The CDR3 bases are TGCGCCAGCAGCGATCCGGGACAGGGATTCGACGAGCAGTACTTC. Amino acid sequence: CASSDPGQGFDEQYF.

This chain joins TRBV19 and TRBJ2-2; 12 nucleotides agree with TRBD2. CDR1 is LNHDA and CDR2 is SQIVND in the germline V gene (reference sequence). V shed 9 bases and J 8 bases; nucleotides not matched to a gene: 13. The CDR3 is 16 amino acids. This CDR3 is CASIRTSGDTGGELFF. CDR3 bases: TGTGCCAGCATCAGGACTAGCGGGGATACAGGAGGGGAGCTGTTTTTT.

This clonotype has a count of ten or more. J is TRBJ2-1 and V is TRBV6-1; weak D call: TRBD2 (5 bases). This CDR3 region has 18 residues. Trimming stripped 2 bases from V and 1 base from J, with 18 bases between. Germline CDR1 MNHNS, CDR2 SASEGT. The CDR3 bases are TGTGCCAGCAGTGAACGGGGAGAGTGGGAGTGGTCCTACAATGAGCAGTTCTTC. Translated, it gives CASSERGEWEWSYNEQFF.